The 30 T cell receptor beta chains below come from one sample, sequenced in a study of T cells after yellow fever vaccination. TCRdb re-derived calls from the 5' RACE reads in MiXCR, one entry per CDR3 protein. The data show about 580,000 distinct CDR3 sequences, with 17% seen just once and about 18% held by the top ten. Sequencing used PBMCs, obtained about 5 days after the first yellow fever vaccination. All receptors derive from a man between 18 and 29 years old who received the YFV17D yellow fever vaccine.

The sample holds a few counts of this clonotype. The chain combines TRBV5-1 with TRBJ2-2; weak D call: TRBD1 (5 bases). This CDR3 is 15 amino acids long. Trimming stripped 4 bases from V and 0 bases from J, with 10 bases between. Per the germline V gene, CDR1 is SGHRS and CDR2 is YFSETQ. The CDR3 loop reads CASSQGIANTGELFF. DNA for the CDR3: TGCGCCAGCAGCCAGGGAATCGCGAACACCGGGGAGCTGTTTTTT.

The chain combines TRBV6-5 with TRBJ2-1; 10 positions match TRBD2. Germline V gives CDR1 MNHEY, CDR2 SVGAGI. The CDR3 extends over 17 amino acids. The ends lost 2 bases at V and 5 bases at J; junction bases unmatched: 9. CDR3 bases: TGTGCCAGCAGTTACCCAACCGCTAGCGGGGGTAACAATGAGCAGTTCTTC. Its translation is CASSYPTASGGNNEQFF.

This chain uses TRBV20-1 with TRBJ1-1, with 8 bases lining up with TRBD1. The CDR3 runs to 14 residues. Germline CDR1 and CDR2: DFQATT and SNEGSKA (reference sequence). V lost 0 bases and J lost 5; bases outside the gene matches: 5. The CDR3 bases are TGCAGTGCTAGAGATCTGGACAGGGAGACTGAAGCTTTCTTT. It specifies CSARDLDRETEAFF.

This clonotype was observed a handful of times. The rearrangement joins TRBV12-3 or TRBV12-4 to TRBJ2-7, with a weak D call TRBD1 (5 bases). V was trimmed by 3 bases and J by 7 bases, leaving 10 bases between them. CDR3 length: 12 amino acids. The CDR3 sequence is CASSFQGLEQYF. The CDR3 nucleotides read TGTGCCAGCAGTTTCCAGGGTCTTGAGCAGTACTTC.

The chain joins TRBV4-3 to TRBJ1-2; the match to TRBD1 covers 7 bases. V trimming: 6 bases; J trimming: 6 bases; junction bases outside the gene matches: 7. Per the germline V gene, CDR1 is LGHNA and CDR2 is YSLEER. This CDR3 has 13 residues. The CDR3 protein is CASSSGTANGYTF. The CDR3 DNA reads TGCGCCAGCAGTTCCGGGACAGCAAATGGCTACACCTTC.

In its sample, this clonotype was seen a few times. The chain carries TRBV5-1 and TRBJ2-7; no clear D. V was clipped by 4 bases and J by 2 bases, with 13 bases between them. The CDR3 runs to 14 residues. Germline V gene sequence: CDR1 SGHRS, CDR2 YFSETQ. CDR3 in DNA: TGCGCCAGCAGCCCACCACAGACCACCTACGAGCAGTACTTC. As protein: CASSPPQTTYEQYF. Together with reference TRBV5-1 and TRBJ2-7, the CDR3 gives the full variable domain: KAGVTQTPRYLIKTRGQQVTLSCSPISGHRSVSWYQQTPGQGLQFLFEYFSETQRNKGNFPGRFSGRQFSNSRSEMNVSTLELGDSALYLCASSPPQTTYEQYFGPGTRLTVT.

The sample holds a few counts of this clonotype. The gene calls are TRBV28 and TRBJ2-5, with D unclear. The length of the CDR3 is 13 residues. V lost 3 bases to trimming and J lost 5 bases, with 10 bases between them. CDR1 is MDHEN, CDR2 SYDVKM, per germline. CDR3 in amino acids: CASSLNRRETQYF. In DNA, the CDR3 is TGTGCCAGCAGTTTGAATAGGCGGGAGACCCAGTACTTC.

The genes are TRBV19 and TRBJ2-5, with D perhaps being TRBD1 or TRBD2 (6 bases each). V lost 8 bases, J lost 5 bases, and 15 bases lay in between. Germline CDR1 and CDR2: LNHDA and SQIVND (reference sequence). The CDR3 is 13 residues long. The CDR3 reads CASQGLGGETQYF. CDR3 nucleotides: TGTGCCAGTCAGGGTCTAGGGGGGGAGACCCAGTACTTC.

The chain combines TRBV7-8 with TRBJ2-7, with D possibly matching TRBD2 (6 bases). V shed 1 base and J shed 3 bases, with 16 bases lying between them. CDR3 length equals 16 residues. Looked up from germline, CDR1 is SGHVS and CDR2 is FQNEAQ. DNA for the CDR3: TGTGCCAGCAGCTTAGGGCAAACCGGGACTCGCTACGAGCAGTACTTC. Translation gives CASSLGQTGTRYEQYF.

Only a few counts were recorded for this clonotype. This chain connects TRBV5-1 to TRBJ2-2; D uncertain. The CDR3 is 14 amino acids. V was clipped by 0 bases and J by 3 bases, with 6 bases between them. Germline CDR1 SGHRS, CDR2 YFSETQ. This CDR3 is CASSLATYTGELFF. In DNA, the CDR3 is TGCGCCAGCAGCTTGGCCACATACACCGGGGAGCTGTTTTTT.

This sequence joins TRBV5-5 and TRBJ2-7; no reliable D call. This CDR3 comprises 14 residues. CDR1 is SGHKS and CDR2 is YYEKEE in the germline V gene (reference sequence). The V end was cut by 9 bases, the J end by 2 bases, with 18 bases between. The CDR3 protein is CATTPGPTAYEQYV. The CDR3 nucleotides are TGTGCCACCACCCCCGGGCCTACGGCCTACGAGCAGTACGTC.

The genes are TRBV11-1 and TRBJ2-3; D gene unclear. V lost 5 bases, J lost 2 bases, and 14 bases lay in between. CDR3 length: 15 residues. Per germline, CDR1 SGHAT and CDR2 FQDESV (reference sequence). CDR3 coding DNA: TGTGCCAGCAGCCGTTTCTTGACACTCACAGATACGCAGTATTTT. It encodes CASSRFLTLTDTQYF.

V gene TRBV20-1 combines with J gene TRBJ2-7; 8 bases agree with TRBD2. The trim removed 0 bases at V and 4 bases at J, leaving 5 bases unmatched. Germline loops: CDR1 DFQATT, CDR2 SNEGSKA (reference sequence). The CDR3 runs to 14 residues. CDR3 protein: CSARDVREGYEQYF. CDR3 in DNA: TGCAGTGCTAGAGATGTCCGGGAGGGTTACGAGCAGTACTTC.

CDR3 region: CASSSGGGRTEAFF. CDR3 nucleotide sequence: TGTGCCAGCAGCTCGGGGGGAGGGAGGACTGAAGCTTTCTTT. V gene TRBV7-8 combines with J gene TRBJ1-1; D might be TRBD1 (5 bases). Germline assignment: CDR1 SGHVS and CDR2 FQNEAQ. The CDR3 extends over 14 amino acids. V lost 4 bases, J lost 5 bases, and 14 bases lay in between. Using reference TRBV7-8 and TRBJ1-1 for the parts outside the CDR3, the full variable domain is GAGVSQSPRYKVAKRGQDVALRCDPISGHVSLFWYQQALGQGPEFLTYFQNEAQLDKSGLPSDRFFAERPEGSVSTLKIQRTQQEDSAVYLCASSSGGGRTEAFFGQGTRLTVV.

The genes are TRBV2 and TRBJ2-1; D unresolved. The V gene lost 0 bases and the J gene lost 12 bases, with 12 bases spanning the gap. Germline V gene data show CDR1 as SNHLY and CDR2 as FYNNEI. The length of the CDR3 is 13 residues. This CDR3 reads CASSEARAKMQFF. The CDR3 bases are TGTGCCAGCAGTGAAGCTAGGGCGAAAATGCAGTTCTTC.

This clonotype was counted ten times or more. This may come from a read error, since a much larger clone is one base off. The J gene is TRBJ2-1, the V gene TRBV12-3 or TRBV12-4; D unresolved. Trimming pared 4 bases from V and 3 bases from J, leaving 1 base between. The CDR3 spans 11 residues. CDR3 bases: TGTGCCAGCAGTTGCTACAATGAGCAGTTCTTC. Translation gives CASSCYNEQFF.

CDR3 region: CASSQEGYRSEKLFF. The CDR3 DNA follows: TGCGCCAGCAGCCAGGAAGGGTACAGGAGTGAAAAACTGTTTTTT. This chain links TRBV5-1 with TRBJ1-4, with a possible D match to TRBD1 (5 bases). Germline CDR1 reads SGHRS; CDR2 reads YFSETQ. The CDR3 runs to 15 residues. Trimming cost V 4 bases and J 7 bases, with 17 bases left between them.

The chain is built from TRBV20-1 and TRBJ2-1; TRBD2 agrees at 12 bases. Unmatched junction bases numbered 4, after V lost 0 bases and J lost 7 bases. The V gene's germline CDR1 is DFQATT and CDR2 SNEGSKA (reference sequence). The length of the CDR3 is 15 residues. CDR3 sequence (DNA): TGCAGTGCTAGAGATTACGGGACTAGCGGGAATGAGCAGTTCTTC. Amino acid sequence: CSARDYGTSGNEQFF.

The chain carries TRBV20-1 and TRBJ2-6, with D possibly TRBD1 on 6 matching bases. The CDR3 consists of 14 residues. V was cut by 5 bases and J by 0 bases, with 8 bases left in between. The germline V gene encodes CDR1 DFQATT and CDR2 SNEGSKA (reference sequence). CDR3: CSAEGGSGANVLTF. As DNA, the CDR3 is TGCAGTGCTGAAGGGGGCTCTGGGGCCAACGTCCTGACTTTC.

The V call is TRBV6-1, the J call TRBJ2-4; 9 bases agree with TRBD2. V lost 3 bases and J lost 0; bases outside the gene matches: 9. This CDR3 has 18 residues. Germline CDR1 is MNHNS and CDR2 is SASEGT. This CDR3 is CASSERLAGIIAKNIQYF. In DNA form, the CDR3 reads TGTGCCAGCAGTGAGAGGCTAGCGGGGATAATAGCCAAAAACATTCAGTACTTC.

This clonotype was detected a few times. V gene TRBV29-1 combines with J gene TRBJ1-1; possible D gene TRBD1, 5 bases. Germline V gives CDR1 SQVTM, CDR2 ANQGSEA. This CDR3 has 12 amino acids. Trimming pared 7 bases from V and 7 bases from J, leaving 16 bases between. The CDR3 region has the DNA TGCAGCGCCGGGACCGGACCGAATGAAGCTTTCTTT. This translates into CSAGTGPNEAFF.

The CDR3 region has the DNA TGTGCCAGCAGCTTCCCCACAGATACGCAGTATTTT. Protein sequence: CASSFPTDTQYF. The chain employs TRBV7-2 and TRBJ2-3, with unresolved D. From germline, CDR1 is SGHTA and CDR2 FQGNSA. V lost 3 bases and J lost 2, with 3 bases in between. The length of the CDR3 is 12 residues. The whole variable domain, remainder taken from reference TRBV7-2 and TRBJ2-3, is GAGVSQSPSNKVTEKGKDVELRCDPISGHTALYWYRQSLGQGLEFLIYFQGNSAPDKSGLPSDRFSAERTGGSVSTLTIQRTQQEDSAVYLCASSFPTDTQYFGPGTRLTVL.

This clonotype was observed once. The chain has TRBV25-1 and TRBJ1-5; perhaps TRBD1 as D (5 bases). There are 14 residues in the CDR3. Deletions cut 8 bases from V and 7 bases from J, with 18 bases between. Germline V CDR1 and CDR2: MGHDK, SYGVNS. The CDR3: CASSNQGVGQPQHF. The CDR3 DNA is TGTGCCAGCTCAAACCAAGGGGTCGGGCAGCCCCAGCATTTT. The complete variable domain, with remaining parts taken from reference TRBV25-1 and TRBJ1-5, reads EADIYQTPRYLVIGTGKKITLECSQTMGHDKMYWYQQDPGMELHLIHYSYGVNSTEKGDLSSESTVSRIRTEHFPLTLESARPSHTSQYLCASSNQGVGQPQHFGDGTRLSIL.

V gene TRBV20-1 combines with J gene TRBJ2-5; D is possibly TRBD1 or TRBD2 (5 bases each). V was pared by 2 bases and J by 5 bases, with 12 bases between. Germline V gene sequence: CDR1 DFQATT, CDR2 SNEGSKA (reference sequence). This CDR3 has 13 amino acids. CDR3 loop: CSARTGAPETQYF. In DNA form, the CDR3 reads TGCAGTGCTAGAACCGGGGCCCCCGAGACCCAGTACTTC.

This chain joins TRBV7-9 and TRBJ2-5; D might be TRBD1 (6 bases). The V end was cut by 11 bases, the J end by 7 bases, with 14 bases between. Germline V CDR1 and CDR2: SEHNR, FQNEAQ (reference sequence). This CDR3 is 11 amino acids long. The CDR3 coding sequence is TGTGCCGGAGGTACAGGGTTGACCCAGTACTTC. It yields the protein CAGGTGLTQYF.

This chain joins TRBV5-1 and TRBJ2-7, with 8 bases aligning to TRBD1. This CDR3 region has 14 residues. After removal of 3 bases from V and 5 bases from J, the junction contained 7 bases not matched to a gene. Germline CDR1 reads SGHRS; CDR2 reads YFSETQ. CDR3 protein: CASSSGQGADEQYF. For the CDR3, the DNA is TGCGCCAGCAGCTCAGGACAGGGAGCAGACGAGCAGTACTTC.

This clonotype was detected a few times. This rearrangement joins TRBV7-9 to TRBJ1-2, with TRBD1 matching over 7 bases. V lost 5 bases to trimming and J lost 3 bases; unmatched junction nucleotides: 9. The CDR3 has 15 residues. CDR1 SEHNR and CDR2 FQNEAQ come from the germline V gene (reference sequence). The CDR3 here is CASSAGTASYYGYTF. The CDR3 nucleotides read TGTGCCAGCAGCGCCGGGACAGCTTCCTACTATGGCTACACCTTC.

The sample holds a few counts of this clonotype. This chain uses TRBV6-1 with TRBJ1-2; tentative D call: TRBD1 (5 bases). This CDR3 has 15 amino acids. V was clipped by 6 bases and J by 1 base, with 15 bases between them. The V gene's germline CDR1 is MNHNS and CDR2 SASEGT. In DNA form, the CDR3 reads TGTGCCAGCAGGGTAACTAGACAGTTTAACTATGGCTACACCTTC. Translation: CASRVTRQFNYGYTF.

The sample holds a few counts of this clonotype. This chain links TRBV30 with TRBJ1-2, with a tentative D call TRBD1 (6 bases). Between the trimmed V and J ends, which lost 0 bases and 7 bases, there was a span of 6 bases. CDR3 size: 11 residues. Germline V CDR1 and CDR2: GTSNPN, SVGIG (reference sequence). The CDR3 here is CAWSVQGGYTF. CDR3 bases: TGTGCCTGGAGTGTACAGGGTGGCTACACCTTC. The full variable domain, in which reference TRBV30 and TRBJ1-2 provide the parts outside the CDR3, is SQTIHQWPATLVQPVGSPLSLECTVEGTSNPNLYWYRQAAGRGLQLLFYSVGIGQISSEVPQNLSASRPQDRQFILSSKKLLLSDSGFYLCAWSVQGGYTFGSGTRLTVV.

With regard to this clonotype: A junction boundary mismatches the germline segment, possibly from a read error. This chain links TRBV3-1 with TRBJ2-2; TRBD2 matches 8 bases. Germline-derived CDR1 and CDR2 are LGHDT and YNNKEL (reference sequence). This CDR3 comprises 14 residues. In nucleotides, the CDR3 is TGTGCCGGCAGCTTCGGACTAGCATCCGGGGAGCTGTTTTTT. It yields the protein CAGSFGLASGELFF.